This T cell receptor (beta chain) was sequenced for a study of cytomegalovirus exposure and HLA in healthy donors. Study overall: The study placed 80% to 85% of its approximately 380 genotyped donors in the Caucasian-associated ancestry cluster.

PCR was performed using 60 Vbeta and 13 Jbeta primers. TCRdb's copy holds only in-frame clones and misses some; the assay was immunoSEQ multiplex PCR. The profile covers 150,000 to 200,000 clones, with just under 80% appearing a single time and roughly 1.3% taken by the ten largest. Whole-study findings and limits: In an earlier analysis, most TCR beta V segments were productive about 87% or about 30% of the time. Exclusion applied to some V segments, including TRBV6-2 and TRBV6-3, as they were indistinguishable.

Concerning this clone: What it binds is unknown.

V shed 5 bases and J shed 5 bases, with 13 bases lying between them. The CDR3 extends over 14 amino acids. Germline CDR1 LNHDA, CDR2 SQIVND (reference sequence). This sequence was found in a woman aged 45-59 years in good health and CMV-seronegative. V gene TRBV19 combines with J gene TRBJ2-1, with a tentative D call TRBD1 (5 bases). Sequences were obtained from PBMCs. The CDR3 sequence is CASSLQGFHNEQFF. The DNA of the CDR3 is TGTGCCAGTAGTCTCCAGGGTTTCCACAATGAGCAGTTCTTC. Full variable domain (missing parts from reference TRBV19 and TRBJ2-1): DGGITQSPKYLFRKEGQNVTLSCEQNLNHDAMYWYRQDPGQGLRLIYYSQIVNDFQKGDIAEGYSVSREKKESFPLTVTSAQKNPTAFYLCASSLQGFHNEQFFGPGTRLTVL.